The clone carrying this TCR beta chain came up many times. The data stem from a study of human T cells and chemical hapten exposure. At the level of the study: Minor pooled library volume differences mainly drove per-sample TCR yield variation.

The time point denotes: patch test 1, 2 weeks after DPC sensitization. Treatment reported: therapeutic diphenylcyclopropenone sensitization with weekly scalp DPC. V was clipped by 0 bases and J by 5 bases, with 13 bases between them. The CDR3 length is 15 residues. Germline V gene lookup returns CDR1 SGHRS and CDR2 YFSETQ. TCRdb re-analysed the RACE reads in MiXCR, keeping a single row per CDR3 protein. The sample contains approximately 80,000 distinct CDR3 sequences, about 7.5% of which appear only once. The sample here was whole blood, taken in connection with sensitization to the hapten diphenylcyclopropenone (DPC). This chain connects TRBV5-1 to TRBJ2-3; D remains unclear. The clonotype was recovered from a woman in her twenties or thirties with alopecia areata. Some clones in this sample may be carry-over from other donors' samples. The CDR3 nucleotides read TGCGCCAGCAGCTTGGAAGGTCAAAGAGGAGATACGCAGTATTTT. It is translated as CASSLEGQRGDTQYF.